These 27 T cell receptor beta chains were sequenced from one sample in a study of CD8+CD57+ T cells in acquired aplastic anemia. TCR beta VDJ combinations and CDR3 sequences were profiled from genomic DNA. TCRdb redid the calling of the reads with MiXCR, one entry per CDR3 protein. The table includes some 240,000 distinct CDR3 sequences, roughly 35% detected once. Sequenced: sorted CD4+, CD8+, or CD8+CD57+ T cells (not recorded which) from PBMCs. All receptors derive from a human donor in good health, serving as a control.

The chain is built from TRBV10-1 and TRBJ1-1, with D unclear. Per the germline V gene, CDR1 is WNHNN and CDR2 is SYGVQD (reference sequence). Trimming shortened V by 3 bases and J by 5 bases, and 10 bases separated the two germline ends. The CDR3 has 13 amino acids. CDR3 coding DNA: TGCGCCAGCAGTGAATTAATAGGGACTGAAGCTTTCTTT. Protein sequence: CASSELIGTEAFF.

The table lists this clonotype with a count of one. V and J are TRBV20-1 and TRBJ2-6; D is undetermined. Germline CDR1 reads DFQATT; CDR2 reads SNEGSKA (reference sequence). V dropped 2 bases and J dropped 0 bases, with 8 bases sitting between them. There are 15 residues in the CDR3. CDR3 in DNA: TGCAGTGCTAGACAGGCTTCCTCTGGGGCCAACGTCCTGACTTTC. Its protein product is CSARQASSGANVLTF.

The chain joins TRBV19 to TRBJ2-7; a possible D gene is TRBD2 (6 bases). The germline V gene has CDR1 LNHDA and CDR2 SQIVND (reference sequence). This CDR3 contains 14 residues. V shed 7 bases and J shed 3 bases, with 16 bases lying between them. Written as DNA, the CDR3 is TGTGCCAGTACCCAAAACGGGGGTAGCTACGAGCAGTACTTC. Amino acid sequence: CASTQNGGSYEQYF.

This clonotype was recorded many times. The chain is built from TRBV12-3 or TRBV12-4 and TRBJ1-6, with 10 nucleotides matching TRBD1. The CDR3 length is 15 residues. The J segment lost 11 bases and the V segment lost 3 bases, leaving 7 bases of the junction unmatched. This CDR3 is CASSFGTGEFTPLHF. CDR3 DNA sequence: TGTGCCAGCAGTTTTGGGACAGGGGAGTTTACACCCCTCCACTTT.

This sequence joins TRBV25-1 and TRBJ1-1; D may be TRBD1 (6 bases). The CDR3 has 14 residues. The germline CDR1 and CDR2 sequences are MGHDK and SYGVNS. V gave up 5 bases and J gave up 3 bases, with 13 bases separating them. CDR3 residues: CASSWGGVDTEAFF. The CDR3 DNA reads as TGTGCCAGCAGTTGGGGGGGCGTCGACACTGAAGCTTTCTTT.

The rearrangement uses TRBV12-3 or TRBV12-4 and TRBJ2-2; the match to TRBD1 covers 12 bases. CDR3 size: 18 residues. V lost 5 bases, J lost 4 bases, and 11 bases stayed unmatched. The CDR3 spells CASSTGWGQGAGTGELFF. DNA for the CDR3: TGTGCCAGCAGTACTGGGTGGGGACAGGGGGCTGGCACCGGGGAGCTGTTTTTT.

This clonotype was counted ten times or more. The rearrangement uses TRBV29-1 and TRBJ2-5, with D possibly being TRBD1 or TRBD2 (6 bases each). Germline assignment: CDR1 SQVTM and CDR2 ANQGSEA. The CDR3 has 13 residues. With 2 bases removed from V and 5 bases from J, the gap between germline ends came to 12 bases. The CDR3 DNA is TGCAGCGTTGAATGGGGGGCCGGGGAGACCCAGTACTTC. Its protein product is CSVEWGAGETQYF.

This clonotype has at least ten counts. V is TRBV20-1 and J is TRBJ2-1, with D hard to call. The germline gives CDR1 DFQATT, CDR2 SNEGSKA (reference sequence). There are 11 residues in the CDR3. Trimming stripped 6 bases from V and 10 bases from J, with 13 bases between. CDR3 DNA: TGCAGTGCCACGCCCGGAGAAGAGCAGTTCTTC. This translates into CSATPGEEQFF.

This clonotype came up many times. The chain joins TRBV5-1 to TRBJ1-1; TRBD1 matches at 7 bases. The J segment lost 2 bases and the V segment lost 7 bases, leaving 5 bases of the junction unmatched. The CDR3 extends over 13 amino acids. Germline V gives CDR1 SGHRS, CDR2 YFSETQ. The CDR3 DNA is TGCGCCAGCGAAAGGGACAGCAACACTGAAGCTTTCTTT. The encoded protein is CASERDSNTEAFF.

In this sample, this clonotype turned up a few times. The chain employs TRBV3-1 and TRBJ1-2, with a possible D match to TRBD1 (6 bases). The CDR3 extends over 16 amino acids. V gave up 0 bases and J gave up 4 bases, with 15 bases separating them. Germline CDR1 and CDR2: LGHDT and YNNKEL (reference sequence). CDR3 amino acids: CASSQDRGLGAYGYTF. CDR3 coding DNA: TGTGCCAGCAGCCAAGATCGGGGTCTGGGGGCCTATGGCTACACCTTC.

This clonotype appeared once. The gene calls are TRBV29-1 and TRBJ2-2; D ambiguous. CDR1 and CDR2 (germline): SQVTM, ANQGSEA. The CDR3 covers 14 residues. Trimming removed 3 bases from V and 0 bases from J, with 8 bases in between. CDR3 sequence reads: CSVEFYANTGELFF. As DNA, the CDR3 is TGCAGCGTTGAGTTTTACGCGAACACCGGGGAGCTGTTTTTT.

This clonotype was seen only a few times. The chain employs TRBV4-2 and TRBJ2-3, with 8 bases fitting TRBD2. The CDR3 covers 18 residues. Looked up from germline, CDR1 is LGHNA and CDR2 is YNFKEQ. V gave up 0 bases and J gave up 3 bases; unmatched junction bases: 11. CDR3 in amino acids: CASSQELGGSGRTDTQYF. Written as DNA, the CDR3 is TGTGCCAGCAGCCAAGAATTGGGTGGAAGCGGGAGAACAGATACGCAGTATTTT.

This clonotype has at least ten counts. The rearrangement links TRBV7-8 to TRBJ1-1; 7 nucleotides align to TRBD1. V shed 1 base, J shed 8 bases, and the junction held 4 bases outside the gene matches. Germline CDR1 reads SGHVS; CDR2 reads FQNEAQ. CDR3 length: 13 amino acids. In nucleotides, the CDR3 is TGTGCCAGCAGCTTAGTGACGGGACAGGAAGCTTTCTTT. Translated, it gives CASSLVTGQEAFF.

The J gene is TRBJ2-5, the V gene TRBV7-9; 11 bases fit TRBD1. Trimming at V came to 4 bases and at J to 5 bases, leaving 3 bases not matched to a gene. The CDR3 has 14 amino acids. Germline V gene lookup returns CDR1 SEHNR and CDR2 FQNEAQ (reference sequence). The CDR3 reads CASSSGQGVETQYF. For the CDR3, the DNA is TGTGCCAGCAGCTCGGGACAGGGGGTGGAGACCCAGTACTTC.

The CDR3 here is CATSRAGGNNEQFF. The CDR3 bases are TGTGCCACCAGCAGAGCGGGGGGGAACAATGAGCAGTTCTTC. This chain joins TRBV15 and TRBJ2-1; TRBD2 agrees at 8 bases. V was clipped by 1 base and J by 5 bases; unmatched bases: 1. This CDR3 contains 14 residues. Germline CDR1 and CDR2: LNHNV and YYDKDF (reference sequence).

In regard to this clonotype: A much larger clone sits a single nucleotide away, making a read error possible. The CDR3 loop is CASSVESREAQYF. The DNA of the CDR3 is TGTGCCAGCAGCGTAGAATCGCGGGAGGCCCAGTACTTC. The rearrangement joins TRBV9 to TRBJ2-5, with 8 nucleotides matching TRBD2. The junction had 4 bases not matched to a gene; V was cut back by 0 bases and J by 9 bases. This CDR3 is 13 amino acids long. CDR1 and CDR2 from the germline V gene are SGDLS and YYNGEE.

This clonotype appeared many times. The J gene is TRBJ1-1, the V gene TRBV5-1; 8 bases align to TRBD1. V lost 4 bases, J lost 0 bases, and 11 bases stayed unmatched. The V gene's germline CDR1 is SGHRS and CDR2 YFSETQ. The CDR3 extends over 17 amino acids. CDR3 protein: CASSPRGQGMLNTEAFF. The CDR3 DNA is TGCGCCAGCAGCCCTCGAGGACAGGGAATGTTGAACACTGAAGCTTTCTTT. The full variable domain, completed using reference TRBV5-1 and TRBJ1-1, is KAGVTQTPRYLIKTRGQQVTLSCSPISGHRSVSWYQQTPGQGLQFLFEYFSETQRNKGNFPGRFSGRQFSNSRSEMNVSTLELGDSALYLCASSPRGQGMLNTEAFFGQGTRLTVV.

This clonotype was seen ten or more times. The CDR3 region has the DNA TGTGCCAGCAGCTTATGGGGGGTAGGGACTGAAGCTTTCTTT. This codes for CASSLWGVGTEAFF. The J gene is TRBJ1-1, the V gene TRBV13; D is possibly TRBD1 (5 bases). Germline V gives CDR1 PRHDT, CDR2 FYEKMQ (reference sequence). The CDR3 is 14 residues long. V gave up 2 bases and J gave up 5 bases, with 12 bases separating them.

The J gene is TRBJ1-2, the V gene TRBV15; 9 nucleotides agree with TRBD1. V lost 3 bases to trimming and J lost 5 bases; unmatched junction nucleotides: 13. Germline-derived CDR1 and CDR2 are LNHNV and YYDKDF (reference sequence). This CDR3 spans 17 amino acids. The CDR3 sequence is CATSRGQGSEYGYGYTF. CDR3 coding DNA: TGTGCCACCAGCAGGGGACAGGGCTCCGAGTATGGGTATGGCTACACCTTC.

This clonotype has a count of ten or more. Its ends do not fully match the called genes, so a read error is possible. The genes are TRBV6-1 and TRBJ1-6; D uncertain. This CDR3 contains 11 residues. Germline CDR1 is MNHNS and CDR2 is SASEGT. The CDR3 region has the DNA TGTGCCAGCAGTGATTGGGGTGCTTTGTACTTT. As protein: CASSDWGALYF.

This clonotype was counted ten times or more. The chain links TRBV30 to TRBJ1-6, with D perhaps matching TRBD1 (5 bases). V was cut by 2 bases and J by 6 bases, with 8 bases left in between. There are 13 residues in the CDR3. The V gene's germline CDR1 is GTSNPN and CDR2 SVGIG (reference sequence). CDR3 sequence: CAWSTQGNSPLHF. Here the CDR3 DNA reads TGTGCCTGGAGTACTCAGGGTAATTCACCCCTCCACTTT.

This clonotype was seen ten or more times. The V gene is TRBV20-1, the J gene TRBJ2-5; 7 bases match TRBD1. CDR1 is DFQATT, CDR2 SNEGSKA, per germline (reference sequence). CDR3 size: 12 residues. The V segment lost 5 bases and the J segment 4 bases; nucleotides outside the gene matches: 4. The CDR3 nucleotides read TGCAGTGCTCAAGACAGGGCAGAGACCCAGTACTTC. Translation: CSAQDRAETQYF.

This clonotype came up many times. Here the CDR3 reads CSAREDSEAFF. CDR3 nucleotide sequence: TGCAGTGCTAGAGAGGACAGTGAAGCTTTCTTT. This chain links TRBV20-1 with TRBJ1-1; perhaps TRBD1 as D (6 bases). The CDR3 runs 11 residues. Trimming shortened V by 0 bases and J by 7 bases, and 6 bases separated the two germline ends. CDR1 and CDR2 (germline): DFQATT, SNEGSKA (reference sequence).

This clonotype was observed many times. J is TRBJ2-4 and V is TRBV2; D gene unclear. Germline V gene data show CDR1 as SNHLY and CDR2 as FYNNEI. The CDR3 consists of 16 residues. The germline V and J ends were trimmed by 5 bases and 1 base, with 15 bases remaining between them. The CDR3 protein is CASSMNKGIAKNIQYF. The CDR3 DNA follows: TGTGCCAGCAGTATGAATAAAGGAATTGCCAAAAACATTCAGTACTTC.

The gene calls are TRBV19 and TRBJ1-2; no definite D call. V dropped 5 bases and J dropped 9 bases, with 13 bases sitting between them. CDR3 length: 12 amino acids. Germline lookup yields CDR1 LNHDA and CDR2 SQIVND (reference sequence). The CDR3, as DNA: TGTGCCAGTAGTCGGGTATTAGATCGCTACACCTTC. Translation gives CASSRVLDRYTF.

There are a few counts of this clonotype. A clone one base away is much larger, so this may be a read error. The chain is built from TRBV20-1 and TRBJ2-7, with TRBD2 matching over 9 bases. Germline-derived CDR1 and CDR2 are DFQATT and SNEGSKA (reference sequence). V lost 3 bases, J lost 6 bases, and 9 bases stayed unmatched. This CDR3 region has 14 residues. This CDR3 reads CSARGGSGSSEQYF. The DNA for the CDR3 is TGCAGTGCTAGGGGGGGTAGCGGGAGTAGCGAGCAGTACTTC.

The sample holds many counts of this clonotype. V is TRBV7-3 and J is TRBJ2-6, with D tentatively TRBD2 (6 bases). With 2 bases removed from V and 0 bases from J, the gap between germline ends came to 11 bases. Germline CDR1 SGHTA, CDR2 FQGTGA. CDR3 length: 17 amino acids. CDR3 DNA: TGTGCCAGCAGCTTAGCCGGAGGGGTCTCTGGGGCCAACGTCCTGACTTTC. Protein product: CASSLAGGVSGANVLTF.